This T cell receptor beta chain was identified in a study of glioma-infiltrating T cells after dendritic cell vaccination. As for the study in general: Patients had newly diagnosed or recurrent glioblastoma and received dendritic cell vaccines. Monocyte-derived dendritic cells, cultured seven days with IL-4 and GM-CSF, were pulsed with autologous tumor lysate.

As regards this clone: What it recognizes is unknown.

Up to roughly 2 ug genomic DNA was used for TCRB CDR3 amplification. Assay used: immunoSEQ multiplex PCR; TCRdb lists only in-frame clones, some missing. The sample comprises approximately 100,000 clones, around 81% of which are singletons, and approximately 12% rests with the top ten. The study's findings and limits: Only a small number of patients had complete blood and tumor samples.

The CDR3 consists of 15 residues. With V trimmed by 1 base and J by 4 bases, 4 bases remained unmatched. CDR1 is SGDLS and CDR2 is YYNGEE in the germline V gene. This clonotype was obtained from a human donor with glioblastoma. The rearrangement joins TRBV9 to TRBJ2-3; TRBD1 matches 9 bases. The sequenced sample was blood, obtained before dendritic cell vaccination. For the CDR3, the DNA is TGTGCCAGCAGCGTATATCGACAGGGGGCAGATACGCAGTATTTT. Its translation: CASSVYRQGADTQYF. Combining the CDR3 with reference TRBV9 and TRBJ2-3 gives the whole variable domain DSGVTQTPKHLITATGQRVTLRCSPRSGDLSVYWYQQSLDQGLQFLIQYYNGEERAKGNILERFSAQQFPDLHSELNLSSLELGDSALYFCASSVYRQGADTQYFGPGTRLTVL.